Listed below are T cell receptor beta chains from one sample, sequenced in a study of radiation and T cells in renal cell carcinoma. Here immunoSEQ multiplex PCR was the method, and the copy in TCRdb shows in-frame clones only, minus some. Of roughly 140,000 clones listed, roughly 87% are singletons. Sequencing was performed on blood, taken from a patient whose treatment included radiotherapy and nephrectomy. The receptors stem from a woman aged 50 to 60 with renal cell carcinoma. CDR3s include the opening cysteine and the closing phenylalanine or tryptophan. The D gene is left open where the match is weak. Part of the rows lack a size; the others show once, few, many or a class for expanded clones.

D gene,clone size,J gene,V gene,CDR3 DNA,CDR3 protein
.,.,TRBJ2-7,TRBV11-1,TGTGCCAGCAGCTTGGGCTGGTCCTACGAGCAGTACTTC,CASSLGWSYEQYF
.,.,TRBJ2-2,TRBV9,TGTGCCAGCAGCGGTAGTCAGGGACCCGGGGAGCTGTTTTTT,CASSGSQGPGELFF
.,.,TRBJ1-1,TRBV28,TGTGCCAGCAGTTTCCTCCGGGCTGAAGCTTTCTTT,CASSFLRAEAFF
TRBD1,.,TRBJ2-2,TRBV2,TGTGCCAGCAGAGACAGGGGTCGGGGCACCGGGGAGCTGTTTTTT,CASRDRGRGTGELFF
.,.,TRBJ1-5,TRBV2,TGTGCCAGCAGCGGGCAGGGTAGCAGCAATCAGCCCCAGCATTTT,CASSGQGSSNQPQHF
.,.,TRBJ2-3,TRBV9,TGTGCCAGCAGCGACAGGACCGTCGCGAGCACAGATACGCAGTATTTT,CASSDRTVASTDTQYF
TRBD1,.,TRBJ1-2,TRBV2,TGTGCCAGCAGTGAAGGGGGACAGGGGTACTATGGCTACACCTTC,CASSEGGQGYYGYTF
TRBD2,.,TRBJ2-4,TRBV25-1,TGTGCCAGCAGTGGAGACGGGGGGAAAGAAAACATTCAGTACTTC,CASSGDGGKENIQYF
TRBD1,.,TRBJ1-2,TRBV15,TGTGCCACCAGGGAGACAGGGGTCTATGGCTACACCTTC,CATRETGVYGYTF
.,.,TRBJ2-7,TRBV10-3,TGTGCCATCAGTGAGGGCTACGAGCAGTACTTC,CAISEGYEQYF
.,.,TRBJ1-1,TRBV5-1,TGCGCCAGCAGCATTGGGACCGCTGAGGGTAAGAACACTGAAGCTTTCTTT,CASSIGTAEGKNTEAFF
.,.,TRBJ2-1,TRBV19,TGTGCCAGTAGTATTGAGGCTACGTCTTACAATGAGCAGTTCTTC,CASSIEATSYNEQFF
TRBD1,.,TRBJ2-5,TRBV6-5,TGTGCCAGCAGTCCCTGGGACAGGGCGGAGACCCAGTACTTC,CASSPWDRAETQYF
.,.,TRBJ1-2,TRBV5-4,TGTGCCAGCAGCTTGCGTGGGCCTAGCTATGGCTACACCTTC,CASSLRGPSYGYTF
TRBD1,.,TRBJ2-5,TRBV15,TGTGCCACCAGCAGAGATTTGGGCAGGGGGCAAGAGACCCAGTACTTC,CATSRDLGRGQETQYF
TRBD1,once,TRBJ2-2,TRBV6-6,TGTGCCAGCAGAGAGGGACAGGGTGTCACCGGGGAGCTGTTTTTT,CASREGQGVTGELFF
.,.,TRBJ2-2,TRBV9,TGTGCCAGCAGCGTAGACGTCGACGGGGAGCTGTTTTTT,CASSVDVDGELFF
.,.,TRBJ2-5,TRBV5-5,TGTGCCAGCAGTTTAGATCCGTTGGAGACCCAGTACTTC,CASSLDPLETQYF
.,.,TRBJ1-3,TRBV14,TGTGCCAGCAGGTCTATGGCAGGAAACACCATATATTTT,CASRSMAGNTIYF
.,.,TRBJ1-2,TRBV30,TGTGCCTGGAGCCATGGGGGGGGAGATGGCTACACCTTC,CAWSHGGGDGYTF
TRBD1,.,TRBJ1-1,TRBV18,TGTGCCAGCTCACCTCGACAGGGTGGAGCTTTCTTT,CASSPRQGGAFF
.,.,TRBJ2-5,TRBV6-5,TGTGCCAGCAGTTACGGAGAATCGTACCAAGAGACCCAGTACTTC,CASSYGESYQETQYF
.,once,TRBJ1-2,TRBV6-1,TGTGCCAGCAGGGCGCTCTATCGGGGCGGGTATGGCTACACCTTC,CASRALYRGGYGYTF
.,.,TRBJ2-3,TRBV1,TGCACCAGCAGCCAACTCACTAGCGGGACCAGCACAGATACGCAGTATTTT,CTSSQLTSGTSTDTQYF
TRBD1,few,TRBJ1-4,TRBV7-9,TGTGCCAGCAGCTTGGGGACAGGGGAGGATGAAAAACTGTTTTTT,CASSLGTGEDEKLFF
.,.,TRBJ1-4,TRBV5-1,TGCGCCAGCAGCTCCCTGACAGAAGAAAAACTGTTTTTT,CASSSLTEEKLFF
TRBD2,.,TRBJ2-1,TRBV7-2,TGTGCCAGCAGCTTAAGGAGCGGGGGTCGCGTCAATGAGCAGTTCTTC,CASSLRSGGRVNEQFF
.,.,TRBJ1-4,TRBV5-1,TGCGCCAGCAGCCTGTACAGCCCTAATGAAAAACTGTTTTTT,CASSLYSPNEKLFF
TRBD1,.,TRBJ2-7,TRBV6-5,TGTGCCAGCAGGGGGGACAGCTACGAGCAGTACTTC,CASRGDSYEQYF
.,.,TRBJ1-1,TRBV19,TGTGCCAGTAGCCTCCCGGACAGATCTGGGGAAGCTTTCTTT,CASSLPDRSGEAFF
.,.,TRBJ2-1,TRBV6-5,TGTGCCAGCAGTATTCCCGGGGTTCATGAGCAGTTCTTC,CASSIPGVHEQFF
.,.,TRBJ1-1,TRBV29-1,TGCAGCGTGGAATCAAGGAACACTGAAGCTTTCTTT,CSVESRNTEAFF
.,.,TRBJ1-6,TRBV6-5,TGTGCCAGCAGTTTCGCACAGGGTCTCAATTCACCCCTCCACTTT,CASSFAQGLNSPLHF
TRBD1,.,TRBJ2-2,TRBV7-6,TGTGCCAGCACACCAGAGGGGGCCGGCACCGGGGAGCTGTTTTTT,CASTPEGAGTGELFF
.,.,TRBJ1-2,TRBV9,TGTGCCAGCAGCCCCGGCAGGGTAGTGAGGGGGAGCTACACCTTC,CASSPGRVVRGSYTF
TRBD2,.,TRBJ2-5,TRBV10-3,TGTGCCATCAGTGAGTCCGGGACTAGCGGAGAGACCCAGTACTTC,CAISESGTSGETQYF
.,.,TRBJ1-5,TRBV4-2,TGTGCCAGCAGCCAAGACCGAGATCAGCCCCAGCATTTT,CASSQDRDQPQHF
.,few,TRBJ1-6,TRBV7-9,TGTGCCAGCAGCTCCAACCGGGCCGCTAATTCACCCCTCCACTTT,CASSSNRAANSPLHF
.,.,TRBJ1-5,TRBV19,TGTGCCAGTAACCCCCGGGCGGGTGGTAATCAGCCCCAGCATTTT,CASNPRAGGNQPQHF
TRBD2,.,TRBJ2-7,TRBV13,TGTGCCAGCAGCTTCGGGACTAGCTTGGAGCAGTACTTC,CASSFGTSLEQYF